The 26 T cell receptor beta chains given below trace back to one sample, sequenced in a study of T-cell memory formation after mild COVID-19. TCRdb passed the 5' RACE reads through MiXCR, listing each CDR3 protein once. The table includes 100,000 to 150,000 distinct CDR3 sequences, about 17% detected once. Source material: PBMCs or a T cell subset sorted from them (not recorded which). These receptors originate from an adult woman who had mild COVID-19 (a few samples of this study predate the infection). Cell type and time point are not known.

The chain combines TRBV6-2 or TRBV6-3 with TRBJ2-3; TRBD2 agrees at 14 bases. The junction had 3 bases not matched to a gene; V was cut back by 4 bases and J by 3 bases. Per the germline V gene, CDR1 is MNHEY and CDR2 is SVGEGT. The CDR3 loop spans 16 amino acids. CDR3 coding DNA: TGTGCCAGCAGTTGGGGACTAGCGGGAGTGACAGATACGCAGTATTTT. It yields the protein CASSWGLAGVTDTQYF.

Here the CDR3 reads CAWSVLQHNQPQHF. DNA of the CDR3: TGTGCCTGGAGTGTATTACAGCATAATCAGCCCCAGCATTTT. J is TRBJ1-5 and V is TRBV30; D unresolved. CDR1 is GTSNPN and CDR2 is SVGIG in the germline V gene (reference sequence). The CDR3 is made up of 14 amino acids. V lost 0 bases to trimming and J lost 4 bases, with 10 bases between them.

This clonotype has just a few counts. The rearrangement uses TRBV20-1 and TRBJ1-1, with D possibly TRBD1 on 5 matching bases. Trimming stripped 5 bases from V and 7 bases from J, with 11 bases between. The length of the CDR3 is 11 residues. Germline CDR1 reads DFQATT; CDR2 reads SNEGSKA (reference sequence). This CDR3 reads CSAGTAGEAFF. The CDR3 bases are TGCAGTGCTGGGACCGCCGGTGAAGCTTTCTTT.

This clonotype was seen at least ten times. V is TRBV29-1 and J is TRBJ1-5; D gene uncertain. CDR1 SQVTM and CDR2 ANQGSEA come from the germline V gene. The CDR3 is 13 residues long. Trimming pared 7 bases from V and 0 bases from J, leaving 10 bases between. The CDR3 loop is CSAARVSNQPQHF. The CDR3 DNA reads as TGCAGCGCTGCGAGGGTTAGCAATCAGCCCCAGCATTTT.

This clonotype occurred a few times. V is TRBV20-1 and J is TRBJ1-3, with 7 bases matching TRBD1. Germline values: CDR1 DFQATT, CDR2 SNEGSKA (reference sequence). Trimming took 2 bases from V and 3 from J; bases not matched to a gene: 10. The CDR3 sequence is 16 residues long. CDR3: CSARHTTGTVGNTIYF. The DNA for the CDR3 is TGCAGTGCTAGACACACTACCGGGACAGTTGGAAACACCATATATTTT.

The chain combines TRBV24-1 with TRBJ1-2; D is ambiguous. The CDR3 has 16 amino acids. Trimming took 3 bases from V and 10 from J, leaving 23 bases between them. The germline V gene has CDR1 KGHDR and CDR2 SFDVKD. The CDR3 DNA sequence: TGTGCCACCAGTGATCCCGACATCTCGGCGGGTTTTAACTACACCTTC. It specifies CATSDPDISAGFNYTF.

This sequence joins TRBV11-1 and TRBJ2-1; 10 nucleotides match TRBD1. Germline V lookup: CDR1 SGHAT, CDR2 FQDESV (reference sequence). CDR3 length: 16 amino acids. V gave up 5 bases and J gave up 9 bases; unmatched junction bases: 13. DNA of the CDR3: TGTGCCAGCAGCACGTCAGACAGGGGGCTACTGGCTGAGCAGTTCTTC. Amino acid sequence: CASSTSDRGLLAEQFF.

The chain recombines TRBV6-5 with TRBJ2-1; D is perhaps TRBD2 (7 bases). Per the germline V gene, CDR1 is MNHEY and CDR2 is SVGAGI. Trimming took 3 bases from V and 4 from J, leaving 16 bases between them. CDR3 length: 16 amino acids. The CDR3: CASSYGGAVGYNEQFF. CDR3 sequence (DNA): TGTGCCAGCAGTTATGGGGGGGCGGTTGGTTACAATGAGCAGTTCTTC.

The J gene is TRBJ2-7, the V gene TRBV5-1, with 9 bases that match TRBD1. Germline values: CDR1 SGHRS, CDR2 YFSETQ. This CDR3 contains 13 residues. The V and J ends lost 4 bases and 3 bases, in that order; junction bases with no gene match: 2. CDR3: CASSPTGGYEQYF. The CDR3, as DNA: TGCGCCAGCAGCCCGACAGGGGGCTACGAGCAGTACTTC.

The chain has TRBV6-6 and TRBJ2-2; D remains ambiguous. Germline assignment: CDR1 MNHNY and CDR2 SVGAGI (reference sequence). The CDR3 covers 12 residues. Trimming left V 7 bases short and J 5 bases short, with 8 bases between. The CDR3 nucleotides are TGTGCCAGCAAACCGGAGACCGGGGAGCTGTTTTTT. As protein: CASKPETGELFF.

The V gene is TRBV5-1, the J gene TRBJ2-1, with D possibly TRBD1 on 6 matching bases. With 1 base removed from V and 6 bases from J, the gap between germline ends came to 14 bases. The length of the CDR3 is 15 residues. Per germline, CDR1 SGHRS and CDR2 YFSETQ. The CDR3 bases are TGCGCCAGCAGCTTGTCACAGGGAAACGTCAATGAGCAGTTCTTC. Translating gives CASSLSQGNVNEQFF. The variable domain in full, completed from reference TRBV5-1 and TRBJ2-1, reads KAGVTQTPRYLIKTRGQQVTLSCSPISGHRSVSWYQQTPGQGLQFLFEYFSETQRNKGNFPGRFSGRQFSNSRSEMNVSTLELGDSALYLCASSLSQGNVNEQFFGPGTRLTVL.

The chain has TRBV7-2 and TRBJ2-3, with 8 positions matching TRBD2. The CDR3 totals 14 residues. CDR1 SGHTA and CDR2 FQGNSA come from the germline V gene. V lost 5 bases and J lost 6; bases outside the gene matches: 7. This CDR3 reads CASSPGGIRDTQYF. CDR3 nucleotides: TGTGCCAGCAGCCCGGGAGGGATAAGGGATACGCAGTATTTT.

The table lists this clonotype with a few counts. The chain carries TRBV6-5 and TRBJ1-5; no definite D call. Trimming left V 4 bases short and J 4 bases short, with 8 bases between. Germline lookup yields CDR1 MNHEY and CDR2 SVGAGI. CDR3 length equals 13 residues. CDR3 sequence reads: CASSSAKNQPQHF. Written as DNA, the CDR3 is TGTGCCAGCAGTTCGGCGAAAAATCAGCCCCAGCATTTT.

This clonotype was seen a few times. This chain connects TRBV2 to TRBJ2-2, with D maybe TRBD1 (5 bases). CDR1 and CDR2 from the germline V gene are SNHLY and FYNNEI. There are 14 residues in the CDR3. V was pared by 4 bases and J by 2 bases, with 8 bases between. The CDR3 loop is CASSAQGNTGELFF. DNA of the CDR3: TGTGCCAGCAGTGCCCAGGGTAACACCGGGGAGCTGTTTTTT.

This chain links TRBV9 with TRBJ2-2, with TRBD1 identical over 8 bases. V shed 4 bases, J shed 9 bases, and the junction held 11 bases outside the gene matches. This CDR3 region has 15 residues. Per germline, CDR1 SGDLS and CDR2 YYNGEE. The CDR3 sequence: CASSPRTGRIRELFF. In DNA form, the CDR3 reads TGTGCCAGCAGCCCCCGGACAGGGAGAATCCGGGAGCTGTTTTTT.

The chain employs TRBV20-1 and TRBJ2-3; 9 positions match TRBD2. The CDR3 extends over 14 amino acids. Per the germline V gene, CDR1 is DFQATT and CDR2 is SNEGSKA (reference sequence). The V segment lost 6 bases and the J segment 1 base; nucleotides outside the gene matches: 5. The CDR3 is CSATASGGTDTQYF. Written as DNA, the CDR3 is TGCAGTGCAACTGCTAGCGGGGGCACAGATACGCAGTATTTT.

This clonotype occurred a few times. The chain uses TRBV3-1 and TRBJ2-3; D gene unclear. Germline V gene data show CDR1 as LGHDT and CDR2 as YNNKEL (reference sequence). This CDR3 comprises 13 residues. The V end was cut by 2 bases, the J end by 0 bases, with 3 bases between. CDR3 in amino acids: CASSQLSTDTQYF. CDR3 in DNA: TGTGCCAGCAGCCAACTCAGCACAGATACGCAGTATTTT.

In its sample, this clonotype was seen a few times. The gene calls are TRBV4-1 and TRBJ1-4; D is possibly TRBD1 (5 bases). Per germline, CDR1 MGHRA and CDR2 YSYEKL. Trimming pared 1 base from V and 6 bases from J, leaving 12 bases between. The CDR3 has 15 residues. CDR3 DNA: TGCGCCAGCAGCCAAGGGGAAGGGGCTGATGAAAAACTGTTTTTT. Its protein product is CASSQGEGADEKLFF.

This clonotype has a handful of counts. The genes are TRBV5-1 and TRBJ2-1; 8 positions match TRBD2. The trim removed 3 bases at V and 9 bases at J, leaving 5 bases unmatched. CDR3 length: 13 residues. Germline assignment: CDR1 SGHRS and CDR2 YFSETQ. The CDR3 reads CASSWGREGEQFF. The CDR3 DNA follows: TGCGCCAGCAGCTGGGGTCGGGAGGGTGAGCAGTTCTTC.

The chain joins TRBV18 to TRBJ2-1, with 11 positions matching TRBD2. V dropped 4 bases and J dropped 8; count of bases not matched to a gene: 7. CDR3 size: 15 residues. CDR1 and CDR2 (germline): KGHSH, LQKENI. CDR3 in DNA: TGTGCCAGCTCACGGCTAGCGGGAGGTGTGGATGAGCAGTTCTTC. Translated: CASSRLAGGVDEQFF.

This clonotype was recorded a few times. This chain uses TRBV20-1 with TRBJ2-2; D perhaps matches TRBD1 (5 bases). Trimming stripped 1 base from V and 2 bases from J, with 11 bases between. The CDR3 sequence is 15 residues long. CDR1 is DFQATT, CDR2 SNEGSKA, per germline (reference sequence). The CDR3 region has the DNA TGCAGTGCTAGAGGAGACAGCCACAACACCGGGGAGCTGTTTTTT. Translating gives CSARGDSHNTGELFF.

This clonotype was detected only a few times. The chain links TRBV12-3 or TRBV12-4 to TRBJ1-1, with D unresolved. Trimming pared 1 base from V and 5 bases from J, leaving 5 bases between. The CDR3 is 12 amino acids. This chain's CDR3 is CASSLGWTEAFF. The CDR3 bases are TGTGCCAGCAGTTTAGGGTGGACTGAAGCTTTCTTT.

At least ten counts were recorded for this clonotype. This sequence joins TRBV2 and TRBJ2-2; D not certain. This CDR3 is 12 amino acids long. V lost 1 base, J lost 3 bases, and 0 bases lay in between. CDR1 SNHLY and CDR2 FYNNEI come from the germline V gene. This chain's CDR3 is CASSEDTGELFF. As DNA, the CDR3 is TGTGCCAGCAGTGAAGACACCGGGGAGCTGTTTTTT.

This clonotype has a handful of counts. The CDR3 region has the DNA TGTGCCAGCAGCTTGCCCGGGGGGCTCCAGCATTTT. Protein: CASSLPGGLQHF. The rearrangement uses TRBV5-5 and TRBJ1-5, with a possible D match to TRBD1 (6 bases). The V gene's germline CDR1 is SGHKS and CDR2 YYEKEE (reference sequence). This CDR3 is built from 12 residues. V lost 1 base, J lost 12 bases, and 11 bases lay in between.

The genes are TRBV24-1 and TRBJ2-2; 9 bases are a match to TRBD1. V gave up 1 base and J gave up 0 bases; unmatched junction bases: 2. Germline V gives CDR1 KGHDR, CDR2 SFDVKD. This CDR3 region has 17 residues. CDR3 protein: CATSDFRQGANTGELFF. In nucleotides, the CDR3 is TGTGCCACCAGTGATTTCCGACAGGGGGCGAACACCGGGGAGCTGTTTTTT.

This clonotype was seen only a few times. The chain links TRBV12-3 or TRBV12-4 to TRBJ2-7; possibly TRBD2 for D (5 bases). The CDR3 length is 12 residues. Trimming left V 4 bases short and J 3 bases short, with 7 bases between. The chain's CDR3 is CASSSGLYEQYF. CDR3 coding DNA: TGTGCCAGCAGTTCCGGACTCTACGAGCAGTACTTC.